The source of this T cell receptor beta chain is a study of T cell responses to AZD1222 COVID-19 vaccine. Study context: Second-dose timings of about 4 or about 12 weeks were pooled. Points from the study as a whole: The sample set comprised mostly white British donors with more females, and clonal diversity was possibly underestimated.

The repertoire was sequenced with immunoSEQ multiplex PCR; TCRdb's copy has only in-frame clones and lacks some. The sample consists of 25,000 to 35,000 clones, around 80% of them appearing once. A word on this clone: What it recognizes is unknown.

Trimming took 0 bases from V and 5 from J, leaving 7 bases between them. Germline V lookup: CDR1 SSHAT, CDR2 FNYEAQ (reference sequence). The length of the CDR3 is 13 residues. The genes are TRBV7-7 and TRBJ1-1; possibly TRBD1 for D (6 bases). This TCR derives from an adult in good health. Sequenced here: peripheral blood, sampled on day 0 of AZD1222 vaccination. DNA for the CDR3: TGTGCCAGCAGCTTAGCGCAGGGGACTGAAGCTTTCTTT. This gives the protein CASSLAQGTEAFF.